Each of the 20 T cell receptor beta chains below was sequenced from the same sample in a study of blood T cell repertoires in COVID-19. Profiling relied on immunoSEQ multiplex PCR, and the TCRdb table lists in-frame clones only, not all of them. This table holds about 74,000 clones, about 86% found once. The specimen was peripheral blood. These TCRs come from a woman of 80 years or more with active or convalescent COVID-19.

The chain carries TRBV7-2 and TRBJ2-7; 9 nucleotides agree with TRBD1. V gave up 4 bases and J gave up 6 bases; unmatched junction bases: 10. The CDR3 totals 15 residues. CDR1 and CDR2 from the germline V gene are SGHTA and FQGNSA. The CDR3 protein is CASSSNRDRAGEQYF. The CDR3 DNA follows: TGTGCCAGCAGCTCGAACCGGGACAGGGCGGGCGAGCAGTACTTC.

The chain combines TRBV10-3 with TRBJ1-6; possible D gene TRBD1, 6 bases. This CDR3 spans 15 amino acids. Trimming took 3 bases from V and 4 from J, leaving 10 bases between them. CDR1 is ENHRY and CDR2 is SYGVKD in the germline V gene. Here the CDR3 reads CAISETGNYNSPLHF. As DNA, the CDR3 is TGTGCCATCAGTGAAACAGGGAATTATAATTCACCCCTCCACTTT.

The rearrangement uses TRBV4-3 and TRBJ1-6, with unresolved D. With 4 bases removed from V and 0 bases from J, the gap between germline ends came to 22 bases. Per the germline V gene, CDR1 is LGHNA and CDR2 is YSLEER. The CDR3 is made up of 20 amino acids. The CDR3 DNA reads TGCGCCAGCAGCCCATCCCCCCCGGACTTCCTGAGCTCCTATAATTCACCCCTCCACTTT. Amino acids: CASSPSPPDFLSSYNSPLHF.

This clone occurred a few times. The V call is TRBV6-2 or TRBV6-3, the J call TRBJ2-3; the D gene is possibly TRBD1 (5 bases). Germline V lookup: CDR1 MNHEY, CDR2 SVGEGT. Trimming took 2 bases from V and 7 from J, leaving 7 bases between them. This CDR3 region has 12 residues. The CDR3 protein is CASSYGHYTQYF. CDR3 in DNA: TGTGCCAGCAGTTACGGACACTATACGCAGTATTTT.

The V and J genes are TRBV9 and TRBJ2-1, with 10 bases aligning to TRBD2. Germline trimming cut 1 base from V and 7 bases from J; bases unmatched to any gene: 14. In germline, CDR1 is SGDLS, CDR2 YYNGEE. The CDR3 has 18 residues. The DNA for the CDR3 is TGTGCCAGCAGCGTAAGCGTGGCCACAGCGGGGGGGCCTAATGAGCAGTTCTTC. Encoded protein: CASSVSVATAGGPNEQFF.

This chain uses TRBV4-1 with TRBJ2-5; TRBD2 might be the D (6 bases). CDR1 MGHRA and CDR2 YSYEKL come from the germline V gene. This CDR3 is 17 amino acids long. V was pared by 1 base and J by 3 bases, with 18 bases between. The CDR3, as DNA: TGCGCCAGCAGCCAAGGAAGGGCTAGCGCGAATAAAGAGACCCAGTACTTC. Its protein is CASSQGRASANKETQYF.

The gene calls are TRBV3-1 (or the pseudogene TRBV3-2) and TRBJ2-3; TRBD1 matches 7 bases. Germline V CDR1 and CDR2: LGHDT, YNNKEL (reference sequence). V lost 3 bases to trimming and J lost 8 bases; unmatched junction nucleotides: 14. The CDR3 runs 16 residues. The CDR3 DNA sequence: TGTGCCAGCAGCCACACAAGGGGGCGCCACGGTGGTACGCAGTATTTT. Translation: CASSHTRGRHGGTQYF.

The CDR3 loop reads CASSPRPLGNTEAFF. CDR3 nucleotides: TGTGCCAGCAGCCCCCGACCCCTAGGGAACACTGAAGCTTTCTTT. This chain uses TRBV9 with TRBJ1-1; D gene ambiguous. V gave up 4 bases and J gave up 1 base, with 14 bases separating them. Per the germline V gene, CDR1 is SGDLS and CDR2 is YYNGEE. The CDR3 runs 15 residues.

V usage is TRBV7-2 and J usage is TRBJ2-7; 15 nucleotides agree with TRBD2. The CDR3 spans 15 residues. Trimming removed 5 bases from V and 6 bases from J; junction bases left unmatched: 5. Germline CDR1 SGHTA, CDR2 FQGNSA. The CDR3 sequence: CASSHPGLAGGEQYF. CDR3 DNA: TGTGCCAGCAGCCATCCGGGACTAGCGGGAGGCGAGCAGTACTTC.

This clone was seen a few times. The V call is TRBV9, the J call TRBJ1-2; perhaps TRBD1 as D (5 bases). Germline values: CDR1 SGDLS, CDR2 YYNGEE. Trimming stripped 2 bases from V and 9 bases from J, with 11 bases between. This CDR3 is built from 12 residues. In DNA form, the CDR3 reads TGTGCCAGCAGCGTTCAGGGAACGCGCTACACCTTC. Its protein is CASSVQGTRYTF.

This rearrangement joins TRBV9 to TRBJ2-7, with 10 bases identical to TRBD2. Germline CDR1 SGDLS, CDR2 YYNGEE. Losses at the gene ends were 0 bases for V and 2 bases for J; bases not matched to a gene: 8. The length of the CDR3 is 17 residues. CDR3 sequence reads: CASSVGASSGGPYEQYF. DNA of the CDR3: TGTGCCAGCAGCGTAGGAGCCTCTAGCGGGGGTCCCTACGAGCAGTACTTC.

This clone has just one count. The gene calls are TRBV5-1 and TRBJ1-4; 9 bases agree with TRBD1. This CDR3 is built from 14 residues. Trimming removed 0 bases from V and 8 bases from J; junction bases left unmatched: 2. Germline CDR1 SGHRS, CDR2 YFSETQ. CDR3 sequence: CASSLGTGEEKLFF. The CDR3 DNA reads TGCGCCAGCAGCTTGGGGACAGGGGAGGAAAAACTGTTTTTT.

The genes are TRBV19 and TRBJ2-7; 7 bases map to TRBD1. The V and J ends lost 3 bases and 2 bases, in that order; junction bases with no gene match: 7. The germline CDR1 and CDR2 sequences are LNHDA and SQIVND (reference sequence). The CDR3 contains 15 residues. CDR3 in amino acids: CASSIGNRGAYEQYF. The CDR3, as DNA: TGTGCCAGTAGTATTGGAAACAGGGGAGCCTACGAGCAGTACTTC.

The chain is built from TRBV15 and TRBJ1-1; D gene ambiguous. V gave up 5 bases and J gave up 1 base, with 14 bases separating them. The CDR3 runs to 15 residues. Per germline, CDR1 LNHNV and CDR2 YYDKDF (reference sequence). Here the CDR3 DNA reads TGTGCCACCAGCGCTCCGTCCCGAGCGAACACTGAAGCTTTCTTT. Protein sequence: CATSAPSRANTEAFF.

The CDR3 spells CSVPKGGYDTGELFF. CDR3 coding DNA: TGCAGCGTCCCCAAGGGGGGGTACGACACCGGGGAGCTGTTTTTT. V gene TRBV29-1 combines with J gene TRBJ2-2; perhaps TRBD2 as D (7 bases). The V end lost 6 bases, the J end lost 3 bases, and 17 bases lay between the germline ends. The CDR3 covers 15 residues. Per germline, CDR1 SQVTM and CDR2 ANQGSEA.

This chain uses TRBV19 with TRBJ2-7; TRBD2 agrees at 7 bases. After removal of 2 bases from V and 3 bases from J, the junction contained 7 bases not matched to a gene. CDR3 length: 15 amino acids. Germline assignment: CDR1 LNHDA and CDR2 SQIVND (reference sequence). In DNA form, the CDR3 reads TGTGCCAGTAGTATACGGGGGGATGCGGTCTACGAGCAGTACTTC. Protein product: CASSIRGDAVYEQYF.

The chain recombines TRBV7-8 with TRBJ1-1; D ambiguous. Germline-derived CDR1 and CDR2 are SGHVS and FQNEAQ. V lost 5 bases, J lost 3 bases, and 13 bases lay in between. CDR3 length: 14 amino acids. The CDR3 is CASSVRRVDTEAFF. In DNA form, the CDR3 reads TGTGCCAGCAGCGTGCGTCGGGTCGACACTGAAGCTTTCTTT.

The chain has TRBV5-4 and TRBJ2-1, with 11 bases that match TRBD2. The germline CDR1 and CDR2 sequences are SGHNT and YYREEE (reference sequence). Trimming took 1 base from V and 8 from J; bases not matched to a gene: 8. This CDR3 spans 16 amino acids. DNA for the CDR3: TGTGCCAGCAGCTTGCACAGACTAGCGGGAATCGATGAGCAGTTCTTC. Translation: CASSLHRLAGIDEQFF.

The count of this clone is one. CDR3 DNA: TGCGCCAGCAGCCAAGGGGACACAATATCTTATGGCTACACCTTC. Its translation: CASSQGDTISYGYTF. J is TRBJ1-2 and V is TRBV4-3, with D maybe TRBD1 (6 bases). This CDR3 has 15 residues. CDR1 LGHNA and CDR2 YSLEER come from the germline V gene. The germline V and J ends were trimmed by 1 base and 5 bases, with 14 bases remaining between them.

The genes are TRBV7-2 and TRBJ2-3, with a possible D match to TRBD2 (6 bases). CDR3 length: 13 amino acids. The V gene's germline CDR1 is SGHTA and CDR2 FQGNSA. The V gene lost 4 bases and the J gene lost 3 bases, with 8 bases spanning the gap. CDR3 coding DNA: TGTGCCAGCAGCTGGGGACTGACAGATACGCAGTATTTT. It translates to CASSWGLTDTQYF. The complete variable domain, with remaining parts taken from reference TRBV7-2 and TRBJ2-3, reads GAGVSQSPSNKVTEKGKDVELRCDPISGHTALYWYRQSLGQGLEFLIYFQGNSAPDKSGLPSDRFSAERTGGSVSTLTIQRTQQEDSAVYLCASSWGLTDTQYFGPGTRLTVL.